The 23 T cell receptor beta chains below come from one sample, sequenced in a study of T-cell memory formation after mild COVID-19. TCRdb re-analysed the 5' RACE reads in MiXCR, keeping a single row per CDR3 protein. The sample has about 55,000 distinct CDR3 sequences, 28% seen once. The source material was PBMCs or a T cell subset sorted from them (not recorded which). Source of these receptors: a man aged 18 to 29 who had mild COVID-19 (a few samples of this study predate the infection). Cell type and time point are not known.

This clonotype was found many times. This chain uses TRBV4-3 with TRBJ2-1, with 9 positions matching TRBD2. V was pared by 3 bases and J by 7 bases, with 16 bases of the junction left unmatched. The CDR3 totals 18 residues. Per the germline V gene, CDR1 is LGHNA and CDR2 is YSLEER. CDR3 nucleotides: TGCGCCAGCAGCCAGGATCCCCCGGGGTCTAGCGGGGTTAATGAGCAGTTCTTC. Its translation is CASSQDPPGSSGVNEQFF.

This clonotype was seen a few times. The V call is TRBV5-6, the J call TRBJ1-1; D remains ambiguous. V lost 0 bases to trimming and J lost 4 bases, with 10 bases between them. This CDR3 comprises 14 residues. Germline V lookup: CDR1 SGHDT, CDR2 YYEEEE. CDR3 DNA: TGTGCCAGCAGCTTGGCGTTAGAGGGCACTGAAGCTTTCTTT. This encodes CASSLALEGTEAFF. Filled out from reference TRBV5-6 and TRBJ1-1, the complete variable domain reads DAGVTQSPTHLIKTRGQQVTLRCSPKSGHDTVSWYQQALGQGPQFIFQYYEEEERQRGNFPDRFSGHQFPNYSSELNVNALLLGDSALYLCASSLALEGTEAFFGQGTRLTVV.

The rearrangement uses TRBV10-3 and TRBJ1-5; D not certain. Germline V gene lookup returns CDR1 ENHRY and CDR2 SYGVKD. This CDR3 is built from 17 residues. Here the CDR3 reads CPASARRRPRSNQPQHF. CDR3 nucleotide sequence: TGTCCAGCATCCGCTAGGAGGAGGCCTCGAAGCAATCAGCCCCAGCATTTT.

This clonotype was seen a few times. CDR3 in DNA: TGCAGTGCTAGAAAGCGGGGGGGCCTGGTAGATACGCAGTATTTT. Translation gives CSARKRGGLVDTQYF. The chain couples TRBV20-1 to TRBJ2-3; TRBD2 agrees at 10 bases. The CDR3 runs 15 residues. V lost 2 bases, J lost 5 bases, and 7 bases stayed unmatched. CDR1 and CDR2 (germline): DFQATT, SNEGSKA (reference sequence).

This clonotype showed up just a few times. This rearrangement joins TRBV4-3 to TRBJ2-5, with D unclear. The V end was cut by 3 bases, the J end by 2 bases, with 16 bases between. Germline CDR1 is LGHNA and CDR2 is YSLEER. This CDR3 spans 16 amino acids. The CDR3 protein is CASSHQQAFGQETQYF. The CDR3 region has the DNA TGCGCCAGCAGCCACCAGCAAGCGTTCGGACAAGAGACCCAGTACTTC.

In nucleotides, the CDR3 is TGTGCCACCAGTGATGGGACGGTGAACACTGAAGCTTTCTTT. It codes for CATSDGTVNTEAFF. The chain employs TRBV24-1 and TRBJ1-1; perhaps TRBD1 as D (5 bases). V was pared by 3 bases and J by 0 bases, with 7 bases between. Germline V lookup: CDR1 KGHDR, CDR2 SFDVKD. The CDR3 totals 14 residues.

A few counts support this clonotype. J is TRBJ2-5 and V is TRBV6-6; tentatively, D is TRBD2 (6 bases). The CDR3 is 15 amino acids. Trimming shortened V by 0 bases and J by 3 bases, and 11 bases separated the two germline ends. CDR1 is MNHNY and CDR2 is SVGAGI in the germline V gene (reference sequence). The CDR3 nucleotides read TGTGCCAGCAGTTACTCGGTTCGCGGGGAAGAGACCCAGTACTTC. Amino acid sequence: CASSYSVRGEETQYF.

This clonotype came up a few times. The V call is TRBV2, the J call TRBJ2-3, with D maybe TRBD1 (5 bases). This CDR3 has 15 residues. Trimming removed 8 bases from V and 2 bases from J, with 17 bases in between. Germline CDR1 SNHLY, CDR2 FYNNEI. The CDR3 here is CASGVTLTDTDTQYF. The CDR3 DNA sequence: TGTGCCAGCGGCGTTACGCTGACAGACACAGATACGCAGTATTTT.

The chain combines TRBV12-3 or TRBV12-4 with TRBJ2-5; TRBD2 matches 10 bases. This CDR3 region has 14 residues. J lost 3 bases, V lost 7 bases, and 5 bases had no gene match. This chain's CDR3 is CASTLAGGKETQYF. DNA for the CDR3: TGTGCCAGCACCTTAGCGGGGGGAAAAGAGACCCAGTACTTC.

The genes are TRBV6-5 and TRBJ2-6; unclear D gene. The CDR3 is made up of 14 amino acids. Germline V CDR1 and CDR2: MNHEY, SVGAGI. Trimming stripped 2 bases from V and 0 bases from J, with 2 bases between. The CDR3 region is CASSYVSGANVLTF. The DNA for the CDR3 is TGTGCCAGCAGTTACGTCTCTGGGGCCAACGTCCTGACTTTC.

V gene TRBV11-3 combines with J gene TRBJ2-7; possibly TRBD2 for D (5 bases). V lost 10 bases and J lost 6, with 16 bases in between. Germline CDR1 SGHNT, CDR2 YENEEA. CDR3 length: 12 amino acids. CDR3 sequence: CATRGPDGEQYF. The CDR3 DNA reads TGTGCCACACGAGGGCCTGATGGCGAGCAGTACTTC.

The chain carries TRBV4-1 and TRBJ2-7; D might be TRBD1 or TRBD2, each matching 5 bases. Per the germline V gene, CDR1 is MGHRA and CDR2 is YSYEKL. The CDR3 sequence is 13 residues long. V lost 2 bases and J 6 bases, leaving 11 bases between the germline ends. The CDR3 here is CASSQQYGGEQYF. DNA for the CDR3: TGCGCCAGCAGCCAACAATATGGGGGCGAGCAGTACTTC.

In its sample, this clonotype was seen a few times. This rearrangement joins TRBV27 to TRBJ1-6, with 10 bases fitting TRBD1. The CDR3 sequence is 14 residues long. The junction had 6 bases not matched to a gene; V was cut back by 4 bases and J by 12 bases. Germline values: CDR1 MNHEY, CDR2 SMNVEV (reference sequence). The CDR3 sequence is CASSSGTGVGPLHF. The CDR3 nucleotides read TGTGCCAGCAGTTCCGGGACAGGGGTCGGACCCCTCCACTTT.

A remark on this clonotype: The junction and the germline gene differ at one end; a read error may be behind it. This chain uses TRBV5-1 with TRBJ1-2, with D possibly being TRBD1 (5 bases). The CDR3 totals 13 residues. Germline CDR1 is SGHRS and CDR2 is YFSETQ. CDR3 region: CASRLEGHVGYTF. CDR3 nucleotide sequence: TGCGCCAGCAGGTTGGAGGGGCACGTTGGCTACACCTTC.

Only a few counts were recorded for this clonotype. The gene calls are TRBV13 and TRBJ2-2; 8 bases are shared with TRBD1. The germline V gene encodes CDR1 PRHDT and CDR2 FYEKMQ (reference sequence). V was clipped by 5 bases and J by 3 bases; unmatched bases: 11. The CDR3 covers 17 residues. This chain's CDR3 is CASSPGQASGDTGELFF. The CDR3 nucleotides are TGTGCCAGCAGCCCGGGACAGGCTTCAGGGGACACCGGGGAGCTGTTTTTT.

The V call is TRBV7-6, the J call TRBJ2-7; TRBD2 agrees at 12 bases. Germline CDR1 is SGHVS and CDR2 is FNYEAQ. V was pared by 4 bases and J by 7 bases, with 5 bases of the junction left unmatched. The CDR3 length is 14 residues. The CDR3 region is CASSSSGGAGEQYF. CDR3 bases: TGTGCCAGCAGCTCTAGCGGGGGGGCCGGGGAGCAGTACTTC.

This clonotype has a handful of counts. The rearrangement uses TRBV9 and TRBJ2-2, with D unclear. This CDR3 spans 16 amino acids. Germline-derived CDR1 and CDR2 are SGDLS and YYNGEE. V was cut by 2 bases and J by 1 base, with 12 bases left in between. This CDR3 is CASSVPRVGNTGELFF. The CDR3 region has the DNA TGTGCCAGCAGCGTTCCAAGGGTCGGGAACACCGGGGAGCTGTTTTTT.

J is TRBJ2-1 and V is TRBV6-2 or TRBV6-3; perhaps TRBD1 as D (7 bases). CDR3 size: 16 residues. With 6 bases removed from V and 4 bases from J, the gap between germline ends came to 19 bases. CDR1 is MNHEY, CDR2 SVGEGT, per germline. The CDR3 region has the DNA TGTGCCAGCAGGGACCCACAGGGGAGCGGGTACAATGAGCAGTTCTTC. Encoded protein: CASRDPQGSGYNEQFF.

This clonotype appeared many times. V and J are TRBV9 and TRBJ2-2; D is possibly TRBD2 (5 bases). Between the trimmed V and J ends, which lost 0 bases and 7 bases, there was a span of 10 bases. This CDR3 spans 14 amino acids. Germline V gene lookup returns CDR1 SGDLS and CDR2 YYNGEE. DNA for the CDR3: TGTGCCAGCAGCGTAGCTTACCGGGGCGGGGAGCTGTTTTTT. Residues: CASSVAYRGGELFF.

This chain connects TRBV4-3 to TRBJ2-1; D ambiguous. Germline V CDR1 and CDR2: LGHNA, YSLEER. V lost 0 bases, J lost 12 bases, and 15 bases lay in between. The CDR3 runs to 14 residues. The CDR3 is CASSQDFRTGSQFF. For the CDR3, the DNA is TGCGCCAGCAGCCAAGACTTCCGGACCGGCTCGCAGTTCTTC.

This sequence joins TRBV3-1 and TRBJ2-7; D is perhaps TRBD1 (5 bases). The CDR3 is 13 amino acids. From germline, CDR1 is LGHDT and CDR2 YNNKEL (reference sequence). The germline V and J ends were trimmed by 4 bases and 5 bases, with 12 bases remaining between them. The DNA for the CDR3 is TGTGCCAGCAGCCGCCTACAGGTAAACGAGCAGTACTTC. It codes for CASSRLQVNEQYF.

This clonotype has only a few counts. V usage is TRBV5-1 and J usage is TRBJ2-1, with a possible D match to TRBD1 (5 bases). Germline V gene data show CDR1 as SGHRS and CDR2 as YFSETQ. This CDR3 is 14 amino acids long. Trimming removed 6 bases at V and 6 bases at J, with 16 bases between. The CDR3 loop reads CASKEQAGPNEQFF. The CDR3 DNA is TGCGCCAGCAAGGAACAGGCCGGTCCCAATGAGCAGTTCTTC.

The rearrangement uses TRBV7-9 and TRBJ1-1; no firm D call. V dropped 0 bases and J dropped 5 bases, with 10 bases sitting between them. The CDR3 loop spans 14 amino acids. CDR1 SEHNR and CDR2 FQNEAQ come from the germline V gene (reference sequence). The CDR3 coding sequence is TGTGCCAGCAGCTTAGCGCTTCCTGGGACTGAAGCTTTCTTT. Protein product: CASSLALPGTEAFF. Combining the CDR3 with reference TRBV7-9 and TRBJ1-1 gives the whole variable domain DTGVSQNPRHKITKRGQNVTFRCDPISEHNRLYWYRQTLGQGPEFLTYFQNEAQLEKSRLLSDRFSAERPKGSFSTLEIQRTEQGDSAMYLCASSLALPGTEAFFGQGTRLTVV.